Following are 23 T cell receptor beta chains from one sample sequenced in a study of cytomegalovirus exposure and HLA in healthy donors (dated by TCRdb to about 2017). The library was built by means of the immunoSEQ multiplex PCR assay. A mixture of 60 forward primers for TCR Vbeta segments and 13 reverse primers for TCR Jbeta segments was used in the multiplex PCR. The source is immuneACCESS, and TCRdb retained only in-frame sequences with V and J called. Part of the clones is not carried over; for the studies checked, unresolved V genes explain less than half of this, and the remainder is unexplained. The sample yields 200,000 to 250,000 clones; over 65% were counted once. Of the sample, 1.3% falls within the top ten clones. The specimen sequenced was PBMCs. These receptor sequences come from a human donor in good health.

The V and J genes are TRBV4-2 and TRBJ2-3; TRBD2 matches 11 bases. The CDR3 has 16 amino acids. Trimming removed 0 bases from V and 11 bases from J; junction bases left unmatched: 10. Germline V lookup: CDR1 LGHNA, CDR2 YNFKEQ. The CDR3 DNA reads TGTGCCAGCAGCCAAGAGTTTAGCGGGGGGGGCGAGGAGCAGTATTTT. It codes for CASSQEFSGGGEEQYF.

The chain carries TRBV5-1 and TRBJ1-1; D is perhaps TRBD1 (5 bases). The CDR3 totals 16 residues. CDR1 and CDR2 from the germline V gene are SGHRS and YFSETQ. V lost 3 bases and J lost 1, with 16 bases in between. The CDR3 coding sequence is TGCGCCAGCAGCTATGGGTTTCAGGGTTGGAACACTGAAGCTTTCTTT. Amino acid sequence: CASSYGFQGWNTEAFF.

This sequence joins TRBV10-3 and TRBJ2-3; 8 positions match TRBD1. V dropped 8 bases and J dropped 0; count of bases not matched to a gene: 7. The CDR3 has 15 amino acids. Germline CDR1 reads ENHRY; CDR2 reads SYGVKD. Here the CDR3 reads CAIGRTGTSTDTQYF. The CDR3 nucleotides read TGTGCCATCGGAAGGACAGGGACTAGCACAGATACGCAGTATTTT.

This clone was observed a handful of times. The chain is built from TRBV7-9 and TRBJ2-2; a possible D gene is TRBD1 (6 bases). This CDR3 is built from 15 residues. With 9 bases removed from V and 0 bases from J, the gap between germline ends came to 14 bases. Germline assignment: CDR1 SEHNR and CDR2 FQNEAQ (reference sequence). CDR3 sequence: CASRLRGTNTGELFF. The CDR3 DNA is TGTGCCAGTAGATTGAGGGGGACGAACACCGGGGAGCTGTTTTTT.

The J gene is TRBJ2-3, the V gene TRBV10-3; 13 positions agree with TRBD2. The CDR3 is made up of 17 amino acids. Germline CDR1 is ENHRY and CDR2 is SYGVKD. V was clipped by 4 bases and J by 6 bases; unmatched bases: 10. This CDR3 is CAISATSGRALVDTQYF. The CDR3 DNA is TGTGCCATCAGTGCAACTAGCGGGAGGGCCCTCGTCGATACGCAGTATTTT.

The V call is TRBV29-1, the J call TRBJ2-7, with 8 bases that match TRBD2. Losses at the gene ends were 1 base for V and 3 bases for J; bases not matched to a gene: 8. The CDR3 loop spans 15 amino acids. Germline CDR1 reads SQVTM; CDR2 reads ANQGSEA. CDR3 nucleotides: TGCAGCGTTGAAGGCACAGCGGGAGTTAGCTACGAGCAGTACTTC. Translation: CSVEGTAGVSYEQYF.

The chain couples TRBV7-6 to TRBJ2-5; 8 nucleotides agree with TRBD2. Germline-derived CDR1 and CDR2 are SGHVS and FNYEAQ. V lost 1 base to trimming and J lost 4 bases; unmatched junction nucleotides: 5. The CDR3 length is 15 residues. CDR3 sequence (DNA): TGTGCCAGCAGCTTAGATGCGGGAGGTGGAGAGACCCAGTACTTC. Its translation is CASSLDAGGGETQYF.

This chain links TRBV15 with TRBJ1-2, with unresolved D. The CDR3 runs 17 residues. V lost 0 bases and J lost 0, with 14 bases in between. Per germline, CDR1 LNHNV and CDR2 YYDKDF (reference sequence). The CDR3 region is CATSRDLEQQANYGYTF. The CDR3 nucleotides are TGTGCCACCAGCAGAGATCTCGAACAGCAAGCTAACTATGGCTACACCTTC. Variable domain in full (rest from reference TRBV15 and TRBJ1-2): DAMVIQNPRYQVTQFGKPVTLSCSQTLNHNVMYWYQQKSSQAPKLLFHYYDKDFNNEADTPDNFQSRRPNTSFCFLDIRSPGLGDTAMYLCATSRDLEQQANYGYTFGSGTRLTVV.

This clone was seen only once. V is TRBV6-1 and J is TRBJ1-5, with 7 bases lining up with TRBD1. Germline assignment: CDR1 MNHNS and CDR2 SASEGT. After removal of 5 bases from V and 2 bases from J, the junction contained 3 bases not matched to a gene. CDR3 size: 14 residues. The CDR3 sequence is CASSFGQGNQPQHF. The CDR3 DNA follows: TGTGCCAGCAGTTTCGGACAGGGCAATCAGCCCCAGCATTTT.

This clone was detected a few times. The chain uses TRBV30 and TRBJ1-1, with 11 bases lining up with TRBD1. Germline CDR1 reads GTSNPN; CDR2 reads SVGIG (reference sequence). This CDR3 is built from 14 residues. With 2 bases clipped from V and 4 bases from J, the junction kept 3 bases outside the gene matches. The CDR3 bases are TGTGCCTGGAGTCCGGGGACAGGGGGCACTGAAGCTTTCTTT. It is translated as CAWSPGTGGTEAFF.

The chain uses TRBV6-1 and TRBJ2-1, with a weak D call TRBD2 (6 bases). CDR3 size: 15 residues. Trimming took off 4 bases at V and 1 base at J, with 11 bases between the two ends. Germline values: CDR1 MNHNS, CDR2 SASEGT. The CDR3 region is CASSVPGLSYNEQFF. In DNA form, the CDR3 reads TGTGCCAGCAGTGTACCGGGACTGTCCTACAATGAGCAGTTCTTC.

V gene TRBV2 combines with J gene TRBJ2-2; possible D gene TRBD2, 5 bases. Germline V lookup: CDR1 SNHLY, CDR2 FYNNEI. This CDR3 region has 17 residues. V was shortened by 4 bases and J by 6 bases, with 21 bases between the two germline ends. The CDR3 nucleotides read TGTGCCAGCAGTGGGTTAGGAGCGGAGCTGGCCCCCGGGGAGCTGTTTTTT. Its protein product is CASSGLGAELAPGELFF.

The chain carries TRBV10-3 and TRBJ2-6, with 9 nucleotides matching TRBD1. The CDR3 is 17 amino acids. Germline V gives CDR1 ENHRY, CDR2 SYGVKD. Germline trimming cut 6 bases from V and 0 bases from J; bases unmatched to any gene: 6. The CDR3 loop is CAIRGTGLSSGANVLTF. CDR3 sequence (DNA): TGTGCCATCAGGGGGACAGGGTTAAGCTCTGGGGCCAACGTCCTGACTTTC.

This clone appeared a few times. The genes are TRBV28 and TRBJ1-6; D is undetermined. CDR3 length equals 16 residues. V dropped 3 bases and J dropped 0 bases, with 9 bases sitting between them. Germline CDR1 reads MDHEN; CDR2 reads SYDVKM. CDR3 sequence reads: CASSFDGSSYNSPLHF. CDR3 bases: TGTGCCAGCAGTTTCGACGGGAGCTCCTATAATTCACCCCTCCACTTT.

The chain combines TRBV19 with TRBJ1-1, with D possibly TRBD1 on 6 matching bases. This CDR3 region has 12 residues. V was shortened by 9 bases and J by 3 bases, with 11 bases between the two germline ends. Germline V gives CDR1 LNHDA, CDR2 SQIVND (reference sequence). The CDR3 sequence: CASRGRYTEAFF. CDR3 sequence (DNA): TGTGCCAGCAGGGGTAGGTACACTGAAGCTTTCTTT. The whole variable domain, filled in from reference TRBV19 and TRBJ1-1, reads DGGITQSPKYLFRKEGQNVTLSCEQNLNHDAMYWYRQDPGQGLRLIYYSQIVNDFQKGDIAEGYSVSREKKESFPLTVTSAQKNPTAFYLCASRGRYTEAFFGQGTRLTVV.

V and J are TRBV19 and TRBJ2-3, with D perhaps matching TRBD1 (6 bases). Trimming stripped 10 bases from V and 2 bases from J, with 16 bases between. The CDR3 spans 14 residues. Per the germline V gene, CDR1 is LNHDA and CDR2 is SQIVND (reference sequence). CDR3 protein: CATTNRALTDTQYF. CDR3 nucleotides: TGTGCCACCACCAACAGGGCCCTCACAGATACGCAGTATTTT.

V usage is TRBV25-1 and J usage is TRBJ2-1; 9 bases are shared with TRBD2. V lost 6 bases, J lost 7 bases, and 10 bases stayed unmatched. This CDR3 comprises 15 residues. The germline V gene encodes CDR1 MGHDK and CDR2 SYGVNS. CDR3 DNA sequence: TGTGCCAGCAGAGTACCGGGACTAGCCAATAATGAGCAGTTCTTC. The encoded protein is CASRVPGLANNEQFF. The full variable domain, rest sourced from reference TRBV25-1 and TRBJ2-1, is EADIYQTPRYLVIGTGKKITLECSQTMGHDKMYWYQQDPGMELHLIHYSYGVNSTEKGDLSSESTVSRIRTEHFPLTLESARPSHTSQYLCASRVPGLANNEQFFGPGTRLTVL.

This chain connects TRBV7-8 to TRBJ2-1; 10 bases agree with TRBD2. This CDR3 spans 15 amino acids. Germline trimming cut 3 bases from V and 8 bases from J; bases unmatched to any gene: 7. In germline, CDR1 is SGHVS, CDR2 FQNEAQ. CDR3 nucleotides: TGTGCCAGCAGCTTTAGCGGGAGGTTCGGAGATGAGCAGTTCTTC. Translating gives CASSFSGRFGDEQFF. The whole variable domain, filled in from reference TRBV7-8 and TRBJ2-1, reads GAGVSQSPRYKVAKRGQDVALRCDPISGHVSLFWYQQALGQGPEFLTYFQNEAQLDKSGLPSDRFFAERPEGSVSTLKIQRTQQEDSAVYLCASSFSGRFGDEQFFGPGTRLTVL.

The CDR3 DNA reads TGTGCTAGTGGTTTCCCTTGGACAGGGGACTACGAGCAGTACTTC. This codes for CASGFPWTGDYEQYF. The V and J genes are TRBV12-5 and TRBJ2-5; 9 bases agree with TRBD1. The assigned J gene may be wrong: the sequence end matches TRBJ2-7 better. Looked up from germline, CDR1 is LGHNT and CDR2 is FRNRAP. The CDR3 covers 15 residues.

This chain connects TRBV5-1 to TRBJ1-3; D remains unclear. V lost 5 bases to trimming and J lost 0 bases, with 6 bases between them. CDR1 is SGHRS, CDR2 YFSETQ, per germline. The CDR3 is 13 residues long. The CDR3 DNA sequence: TGCGCCAGCAGGACACCCTCTGGAAACACCATATATTTT. Its protein product is CASRTPSGNTIYF.

This chain joins TRBV7-6 and TRBJ2-4, with 7 bases lining up with TRBD1. CDR3 size: 19 residues. The V segment lost 2 bases and the J segment 1 base; nucleotides outside the gene matches: 14. Germline V gene data show CDR1 as SGHVS and CDR2 as FNYEAQ. The CDR3 coding sequence is TGTGCCAGCAGCTTACGAATACCCGGGACAGATGACGCCAAAAACATTCAGTACTTC. Translating it yields CASSLRIPGTDDAKNIQYF. The variable domain in full, with the rest retrieved from reference TRBV7-6 and TRBJ2-4, is GAGVSQSPRYKVTKRGQDVALRCDPISGHVSLYWYRQALGQGPEFLTYFNYEAQQDKSGLPNDRFSAERPEGSISTLTIQRTEQRDSAMYRCASSLRIPGTDDAKNIQYFGAGTRLSVL.

The rearrangement joins TRBV10-3 to TRBJ2-7; 7 bases map to TRBD2. The CDR3 runs to 13 residues. The junction had 8 bases not matched to a gene; V was cut back by 8 bases and J by 4 bases. The V gene's germline CDR1 is ENHRY and CDR2 SYGVKD. Here the CDR3 reads CAIGGGSVYEQYF. CDR3 bases: TGTGCCATCGGCGGCGGGAGTGTATACGAGCAGTACTTC.

The V call is TRBV7-9, the J call TRBJ2-7; the D gene is possibly TRBD2 (5 bases). Germline V gene data show CDR1 as SEHNR and CDR2 as FQNEAQ (reference sequence). V dropped 0 bases and J dropped 0 bases, with 6 bases sitting between them. The CDR3 length is 14 residues. CDR3 sequence reads: CASSLAGSSYEQYF. The CDR3 bases are TGTGCCAGCAGCTTAGCAGGGAGCTCCTACGAGCAGTACTTC.